The sequence of this T cell receptor (beta chain) was determined in a study of T cells in Graves' hyperthyroidism and ophthalmopathy. Across the whole study: At the time of initial diagnosis and before any treatment, peripheral blood was collected.

Graves' hyperthyroidism was deemed stable absent ophthalmopathy progression within 18 months. The authors took PBMCs from 10 ml fresh peripheral blood. In this sample, this clonotype turned up a few times. The investigators amplified TCR beta CDR3 regions from RNA transcripts. TCR CDR3 regions were first amplified by RT-PCR with HTBI primers. TCRdb fed the multiplex PCR reads into MiXCR, producing one record per CDR3 protein. The top ten hold around 52% of the sample, which has around 210,000 distinct CDR3 sequences, around a sixth seen once. The germline gives CDR1 SGHAT, CDR2 FQNNGV. Trimming removed 1 base from V and 5 bases from J; junction bases left unmatched: 5. This CDR3 has 17 amino acids.

The clonotype originates from a woman aged 45 to 65 with Graves' hyperthyroidism. V gene TRBV11-2 combines with J gene TRBJ2-1; 13 nucleotides agree with TRBD2. The sequenced sample consisted of blood. CDR3 loop: CASSLAGLAGTDNEQFF. CDR3 DNA sequence: TGTGCCAGCAGCTTAGCGGGACTAGCGGGAACTGACAATGAGCAGTTCTTC.